Included here is one T cell receptor beta chain sequence, with context. This clone is a singleton in its sample. This clone's antigen is unknown. No per-base quality is available; no much larger clone lies one base away. The CDR3 regions of human TCRbeta chains were subjected to immunosequencing. The original pipeline was this. TCRs in the repertoires were matched against a reference library of SARS-CoV-2-specific TCRs that had been generated with the MIRA antigen-specificity platform. Breadth was defined as the fraction of unique TCRs that were SARS-CoV-2-associated, and depth was defined as the fraction of total T cells that were SARS-CoV-2-associated. Each spike-specific TCR was assigned to its reactive spike region and to a CD4 or CD8 class using the MIRA data. Log10-transformed breadth and depth values were compared by one-way ANOVA with Sidak's multiple comparisons tests. The immuneACCESS repertoire file appears here via TCRdb, limited to in-frame rearrangements. These files lack a portion of the clones; in checked studies, under half of the deficit traces to unresolved V genes, and the cause of the others is not known. V and J calls and clone size are copied from that table; D and trimming were computed from the DNA. The sample table records 120,000 to 150,000 clones; roughly nine tenths of these occur just once. In total, the top ten clones hold approximately 3.8% of the sample.

This specimen belongs to a study of T cell responses to AZD1222 COVID-19 vaccine (dated by TCRdb to the early 2020s). A note on the overall study: A total of over 230 trial participants underwent TCR sequencing, of whom some 210 received two doses of AZD1222 and about 25 received two doses of the MenACWY control vaccine. Trial participants were enrolled by age into subgroups of 18-55, 56-69 and 70-plus years, and around 150, 28 and 57 TCR-sequenced participants, respectively, were included in these subgroups. The investigation overall reported the following: Nearly half of unique spike-specific TCRs reportedly recognized epitopes outside regions mutated in the B.1.351 and B.1.1.7 variants. Only a handful of AZD1222 recipients were SARS-CoV-2 seropositive at baseline, limiting conclusions about previously exposed vaccinees. The whole spike protein was spanned by vaccine-associated CD4 TCRs, and dominant responses were seen in regions 160-218 and 743-854. Most participants were white British and females outnumbered males, and the authors suggested that clonal diversity may have been underestimated. Because no day 14 peak-response samples were available, the repertoires could be characterized only after the peak T cell response. In the small 56-69-year group, the increase in depth fell short of significance, most likely because of low power. After two AZD1222 doses, both the breadth and the depth of spike-specific TCRs were significantly higher than at day 0 and than in MenACWY recipients.

The junction shows trimming of 6 bases on V and 2 bases on J, plus 17 bases between the germline ends. The CDR3 measures 15 amino acids from cysteine to phenylalanine. CDR3 DNA only is kept here, 45 bases in frame from base 1. Looking up the germline V gene (reference sequence) yields CDR1 MNHEY and CDR2 SMNVEV. The sample's time point, from its label and the paper: about 28 days (+/-7) after the second vaccine dose. AZD1222 recipients whose second dose came at about 4 weeks and those whose second dose came at about 12 weeks were combined into one group, since spike-specific TCR depth and breadth did not differ between the two schedules. Samples from vaccinated people were obtained from the UK trials COV001 and COV002, which included a single-blind randomized controlled phase 2/3 trial of AZD1222 (ChAdOx1 nCoV-19) in healthy adults. Trial participant PBMC samples were collected at day 0 and day 28 after the second dose for TCRbeta chain sequencing.

The source is an adult who received the AZD1222 COVID-19 vaccine. The chain is made from TRBV27 and TRBJ2-7; no D gene is confidently identified. The starting material was peripheral blood, obtained 28 days after the second AZD1222 dose. The DNA is as follows: TGTGCCAGCAGCCTCACCCCTCTTGGGGCCTACGAGCAGTACTTC. Translation gives CASSLTPLGAYEQYF.